The 6 T cell receptor beta chains given below trace back to one sample, sequenced in a study of vaccination and CD4 T cells after COVID-19. Oncomine TCR Beta short-read sequencing was applied to DNA from cultured CD4+ T cells. TCRdb redid the calling of the PCR reads with MiXCR, one entry per CDR3 protein. The sample gives about 10,000 distinct CDR3 sequences, 59% of which show up once; roughly 16% is in the top ten. Treatment in this sample: approximately nine-day PBMC culture with coronavirus spike peptide pools or control peptides (ViraFEST assay). The antigens of these receptors remain unknown. Sequenced sample: CD4+ T cells from blood, cultured in vitro. The receptor set was obtained from a human donor who had recovered from COVID-19.

This clonotype has a handful of counts. The chain employs TRBV7-3 and TRBJ2-2, with D unresolved. Germline assignment: CDR1 SGHTA and CDR2 FQGTGA. V lost 1 base and J 6 bases, leaving 6 bases between the germline ends. This CDR3 comprises 13 residues. The DNA of the CDR3 is TGTGCCAGCAGCTTAATTTTGGCCGGGGAGCTGTTTTTT. It encodes CASSLILAGELFF.

This chain joins TRBV12-3 or TRBV12-4 and TRBJ2-7; no firm D call. The CDR3 is 12 residues long. V lost 3 bases and J 4 bases, leaving 7 bases between the germline ends. The CDR3 nucleotides are TGTGCCAGCAGTTTTCAGTTTTACGAGCAGTACTTC. This translates into CASSFQFYEQYF.

This clonotype was found a few times. The chain joins TRBV6-2 or TRBV6-3 to TRBJ1-2, with D unresolved. V lost 2 bases to trimming and J lost 4 bases, with 8 bases between them. The CDR3 loop spans 13 amino acids. Germline assignment: CDR1 MNHEY and CDR2 SVGEGT. The CDR3 sequence: CASSYPLLYGYTF. The CDR3 coding sequence is TGTGCCAGCAGTTACCCACTTCTCTATGGCTACACCTTC.

This clonotype showed up just a few times. The chain is built from TRBV6-1 and TRBJ1-5, with 10 bases fitting TRBD1. This CDR3 has 16 amino acids. J gave up 5 bases and V 4 bases, and 8 bases lay outside the gene matches. The germline gives CDR1 MNHNS, CDR2 SASEGT. As DNA, the CDR3 is TGTGCCAGCAGTGGGGAGACAGGGGGCCCTTATCAGCCCCAGCATTTT. Encoded protein: CASSGETGGPYQPQHF.

The chain uses TRBV30 and TRBJ2-2; the D call may be TRBD1 or TRBD2 (5 bases each). Germline V gene lookup returns CDR1 GTSNPN and CDR2 SVGIG (reference sequence). The CDR3 loop spans 13 amino acids. Trimming took off 8 bases at V and 0 bases at J, with 10 bases between the two ends. CDR3 protein: CAGDGTNTGELFF. Here the CDR3 DNA reads TGTGCCGGGGACGGAACGAACACCGGGGAGCTGTTTTTT.

This chain links TRBV6-2 or TRBV6-3 with TRBJ2-7; D tentatively fits TRBD1 or TRBD2 (6 bases each). CDR1 is MNHEY and CDR2 is SVGEGT in the germline V gene. CDR3 length: 14 amino acids. V gave up 4 bases and J gave up 2 bases, with 12 bases separating them. The CDR3 nucleotides read TGTGCCAGCAGTTCGGGGGCCCCTACCTACGAGCAGTACTTC. It translates to CASSSGAPTYEQYF.